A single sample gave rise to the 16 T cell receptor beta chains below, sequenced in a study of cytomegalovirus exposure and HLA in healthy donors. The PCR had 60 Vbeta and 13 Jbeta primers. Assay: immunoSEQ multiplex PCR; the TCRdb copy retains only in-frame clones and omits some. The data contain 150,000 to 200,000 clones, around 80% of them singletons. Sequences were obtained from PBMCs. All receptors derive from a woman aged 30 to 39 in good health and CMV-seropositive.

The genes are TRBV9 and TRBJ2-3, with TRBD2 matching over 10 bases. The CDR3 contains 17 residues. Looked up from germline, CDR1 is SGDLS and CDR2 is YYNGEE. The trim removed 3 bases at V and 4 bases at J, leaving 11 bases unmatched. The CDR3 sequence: CASSEGIAGGPSDTQYF. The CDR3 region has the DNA TGTGCCAGCAGCGAGGGAATAGCGGGGGGTCCTTCAGATACGCAGTATTTT.

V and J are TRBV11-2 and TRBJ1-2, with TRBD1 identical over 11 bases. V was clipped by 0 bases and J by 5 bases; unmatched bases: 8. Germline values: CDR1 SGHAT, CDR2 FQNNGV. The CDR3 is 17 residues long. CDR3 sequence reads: CASSLDLADRGHYGYTF. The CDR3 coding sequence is TGTGCCAGCAGCTTAGATCTGGCGGACAGGGGGCATTATGGCTACACCTTC.

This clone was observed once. For the CDR3, the DNA is TGTGCCAGTAGCGGACAGGGGGATTATGGCTACACCTTC. This sequence encodes CASSGQGDYGYTF. The J gene is TRBJ1-2, the V gene TRBV19; TRBD1 matches at 10 bases. Per the germline V gene, CDR1 is LNHDA and CDR2 is SQIVND (reference sequence). The V gene end was trimmed by 6 bases and the J gene end by 5 bases; junction bases not matched to a gene: 3. This CDR3 region has 13 residues.

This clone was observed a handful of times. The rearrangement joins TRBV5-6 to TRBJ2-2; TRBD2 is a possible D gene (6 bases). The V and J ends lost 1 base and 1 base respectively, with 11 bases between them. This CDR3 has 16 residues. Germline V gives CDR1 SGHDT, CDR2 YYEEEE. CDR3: CASSLPGLRNTGELFF. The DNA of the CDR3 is TGTGCCAGCAGCTTGCCGGGACTTCGGAACACCGGGGAGCTGTTTTTT.

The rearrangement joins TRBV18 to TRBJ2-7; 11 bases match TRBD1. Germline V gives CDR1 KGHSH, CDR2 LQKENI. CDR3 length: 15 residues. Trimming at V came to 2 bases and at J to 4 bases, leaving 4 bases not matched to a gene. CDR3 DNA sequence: TGTGCCAGCTCACCAGCGGACAGGGGGCAGTACGAGCAGTACTTC. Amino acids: CASSPADRGQYEQYF.

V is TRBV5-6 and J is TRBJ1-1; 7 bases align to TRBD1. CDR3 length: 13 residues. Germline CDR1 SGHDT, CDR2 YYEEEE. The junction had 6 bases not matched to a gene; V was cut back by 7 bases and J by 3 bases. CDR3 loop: CASSRTGYTEAFF. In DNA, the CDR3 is TGTGCCAGCTCCAGGACAGGATACACTGAAGCTTTCTTT.

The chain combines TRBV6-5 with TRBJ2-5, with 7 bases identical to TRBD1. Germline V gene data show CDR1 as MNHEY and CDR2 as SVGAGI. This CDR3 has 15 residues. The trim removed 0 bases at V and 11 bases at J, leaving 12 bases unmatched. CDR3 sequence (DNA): TGTGCCAGCAGTTACTCCCCGGGACAGCCATGGGAGCAGTACTTC. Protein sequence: CASSYSPGQPWEQYF.

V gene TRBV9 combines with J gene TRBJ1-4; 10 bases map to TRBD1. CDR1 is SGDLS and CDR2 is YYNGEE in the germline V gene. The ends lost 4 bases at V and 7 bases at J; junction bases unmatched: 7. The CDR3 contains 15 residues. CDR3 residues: CASSTGTGVGEKLFF. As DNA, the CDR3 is TGTGCCAGCAGCACCGGGACAGGGGTGGGTGAAAAACTGTTTTTT.

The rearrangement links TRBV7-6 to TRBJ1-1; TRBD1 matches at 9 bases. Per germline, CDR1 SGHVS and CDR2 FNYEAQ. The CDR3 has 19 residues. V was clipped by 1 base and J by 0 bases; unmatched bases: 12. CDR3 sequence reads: CASSLVGQGGGYMNTEAFF. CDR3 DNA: TGTGCCAGCAGCTTAGTGGGACAGGGAGGGGGATACATGAACACTGAAGCTTTCTTT.

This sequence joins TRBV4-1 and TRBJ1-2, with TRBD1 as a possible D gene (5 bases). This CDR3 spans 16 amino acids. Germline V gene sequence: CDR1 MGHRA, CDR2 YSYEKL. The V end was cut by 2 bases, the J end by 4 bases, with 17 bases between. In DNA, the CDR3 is TGCGCCAGCAGCCAAACCCCGGGGGGTTTAGGCTATGGCTACACCTTC. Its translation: CASSQTPGGLGYGYTF.

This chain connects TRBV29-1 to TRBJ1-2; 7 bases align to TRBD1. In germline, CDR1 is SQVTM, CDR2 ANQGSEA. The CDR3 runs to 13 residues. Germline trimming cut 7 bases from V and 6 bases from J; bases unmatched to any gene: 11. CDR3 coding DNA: TGCAGCGCGTACACAGGGGAATCCGATGGCTACACCTTC. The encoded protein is CSAYTGESDGYTF.

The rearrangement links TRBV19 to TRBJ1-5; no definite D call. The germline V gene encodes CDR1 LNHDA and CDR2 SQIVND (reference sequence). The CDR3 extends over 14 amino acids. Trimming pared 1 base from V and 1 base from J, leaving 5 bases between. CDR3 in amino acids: CASSIGASNQPQHF. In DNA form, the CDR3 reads TGTGCCAGTAGTATAGGGGCAAGCAATCAGCCCCAGCATTTT.

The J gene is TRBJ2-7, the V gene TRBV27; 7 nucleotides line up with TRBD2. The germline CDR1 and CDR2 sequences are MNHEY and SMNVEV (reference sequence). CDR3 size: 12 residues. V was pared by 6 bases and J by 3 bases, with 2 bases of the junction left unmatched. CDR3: CASSPGGYEQYF. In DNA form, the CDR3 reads TGTGCCAGCAGCCCGGGGGGCTACGAGCAGTACTTC.

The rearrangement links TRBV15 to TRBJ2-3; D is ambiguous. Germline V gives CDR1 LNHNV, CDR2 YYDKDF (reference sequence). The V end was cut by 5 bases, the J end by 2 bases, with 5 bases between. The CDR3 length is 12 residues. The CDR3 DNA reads TGTGCCACCAGCGAACTCACAGATACGCAGTATTTT. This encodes CATSELTDTQYF.

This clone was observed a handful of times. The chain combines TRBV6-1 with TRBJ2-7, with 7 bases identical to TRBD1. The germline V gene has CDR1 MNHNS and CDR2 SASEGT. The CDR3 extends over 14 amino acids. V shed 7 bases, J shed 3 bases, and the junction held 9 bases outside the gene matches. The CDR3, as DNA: TGTGCCAGCAACCTCGGGACAGAGTACTACGAGCAGTACTTC. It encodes CASNLGTEYYEQYF.

CDR3 residues: CASSGDNTGELFF. The CDR3 DNA reads TGTGCCAGCAGCGGAGATAACACCGGGGAGCTGTTTTTT. J is TRBJ2-2 and V is TRBV2, with D uncertain. This CDR3 region has 13 residues. Germline values: CDR1 SNHLY, CDR2 FYNNEI. The V and J ends lost 6 bases and 2 bases respectively, with 7 bases between them.